Listed here are 24 T cell receptor beta chains from one sample, sequenced in a study of T cell responses to AZD1222 COVID-19 vaccine. Data came from immunoSEQ multiplex PCR; TCRdb stores just in-frame clones and leaves some out. The sample has fewer than 200,000 clones, roughly 92% seen once. Sequencing was performed on peripheral blood, taken on day 0 of AZD1222 vaccination. The receptor set was obtained from an adult in good health.

This clone rates as medium-sized. The chain links TRBV19 to TRBJ2-7; 7 bases agree with TRBD1. The germline V gene has CDR1 LNHDA and CDR2 SQIVND (reference sequence). With 5 bases clipped from V and 7 bases from J, the junction kept 5 bases outside the gene matches. The CDR3 has 12 residues. The CDR3 DNA reads as TGTGCCAGTAGTCCGAGGGGGCTGGAGCAGTACTTC. Translating gives CASSPRGLEQYF.

The chain is built from TRBV4-3 and TRBJ2-7; D is unclear. The germline V and J ends were trimmed by 3 bases and 3 bases, with 15 bases remaining between them. CDR3 length: 15 amino acids. Per the germline V gene, CDR1 is LGHNA and CDR2 is YSLEER. Written as DNA, the CDR3 is TGCGCCAGCAGCCAGGCAGCCGACGGAATCTACGAGCAGTACGTC. Protein sequence: CASSQAADGIYEQYV.

The rearrangement links TRBV28 to TRBJ1-2; D gene uncertain. The CDR3 sequence is 12 residues long. Germline V gene sequence: CDR1 MDHEN, CDR2 SYDVKM. V was shortened by 2 bases and J by 6 bases, with 7 bases between the two germline ends. The CDR3 sequence: CASSLGRDGYTF. The CDR3 DNA follows: TGTGCCAGCAGTTTAGGACGCGATGGCTACACCTTC.

The V and J genes are TRBV6-1 and TRBJ1-1, with 7 bases lining up with TRBD1. The CDR3 is made up of 15 amino acids. The trim removed 5 bases at V and 2 bases at J, leaving 8 bases unmatched. Germline values: CDR1 MNHNS, CDR2 SASEGT. CDR3 DNA sequence: TGTGCCAGCAGTACCCTACACAGGGGCAACACTGAAGCTTTCTTT. It translates to CASSTLHRGNTEAFF.

This clone showed up just once. The chain joins TRBV28 to TRBJ1-2; 7 positions agree with TRBD1. The CDR3 sequence is 13 residues long. Germline trimming cut 6 bases from V and 2 bases from J; bases unmatched to any gene: 3. CDR1 and CDR2 (germline): MDHEN, SYDVKM. CDR3 in amino acids: CASRTQGNYGYTF. The CDR3 DNA reads as TGTGCCAGCAGAACACAGGGGAACTATGGCTACACCTTC.

This clone was seen only once. The rearrangement links TRBV19 to TRBJ2-1, with 8 bases lining up with TRBD1. Per the germline V gene, CDR1 is LNHDA and CDR2 is SQIVND (reference sequence). Germline trimming cut 7 bases from V and 4 bases from J; bases unmatched to any gene: 9. The length of the CDR3 is 15 residues. CDR3 in amino acids: CASIGTGTGYNEQFF. For the CDR3, the DNA is TGTGCCAGTATTGGGACCGGGACAGGATACAATGAGCAGTTCTTC.

The chain carries TRBV18 and TRBJ1-2; tentative D call: TRBD1 (6 bases). In germline, CDR1 is KGHSH, CDR2 LQKENI. The CDR3 contains 15 residues. The ends were cut back, 3 bases at V and 4 bases at J, with 15 bases in the middle. The CDR3 nucleotides are TGTGCCAGCTCACCCCCAGGGGAATTGAGCTATGGCTACACCTTC. It yields the protein CASSPPGELSYGYTF.

The chain combines TRBV18 with TRBJ2-3; 8 bases align to TRBD2. Germline V lookup: CDR1 KGHSH, CDR2 LQKENI. Germline trimming cut 2 bases from V and 4 bases from J; bases unmatched to any gene: 8. The CDR3 has 16 residues. The CDR3 nucleotides are TGTGCCAGCTCACCAAGATGGAAAGCGGGAGCAGATACGCAGTATTTT. As protein: CASSPRWKAGADTQYF.

The V and J genes are TRBV7-9 and TRBJ1-1, with 7 bases fitting TRBD1. This CDR3 is built from 15 residues. The V and J ends lost 5 bases and 1 base, in that order; junction bases with no gene match: 7. The germline CDR1 and CDR2 sequences are SEHNR and FQNEAQ (reference sequence). The CDR3 sequence is CASSPRQGKNTEAFF. In DNA, the CDR3 is TGTGCCAGCAGCCCCCGACAGGGAAAGAACACTGAAGCTTTCTTT.

The sample holds one count of this clone. The V call is TRBV19, the J call TRBJ1-2, with TRBD1 matching over 12 bases. The CDR3 loop spans 15 amino acids. CDR1 is LNHDA and CDR2 is SQIVND in the germline V gene (reference sequence). The J segment lost 7 bases and the V segment lost 4 bases, leaving 7 bases of the junction unmatched. CDR3 residues: CASSNRDRGHIGYTF. CDR3 DNA sequence: TGTGCCAGTAGTAACCGGGACAGGGGGCATATTGGCTACACCTTC. The full variable domain, with the rest looked up from reference TRBV19 and TRBJ1-2, is DGGITQSPKYLFRKEGQNVTLSCEQNLNHDAMYWYRQDPGQGLRLIYYSQIVNDFQKGDIAEGYSVSREKKESFPLTVTSAQKNPTAFYLCASSNRDRGHIGYTFGSGTRLTVV.

This chain joins TRBV12-3 or TRBV12-4 and TRBJ1-1; the D gene is possibly TRBD1 (5 bases). V lost 4 bases and J 4 bases, leaving 10 bases between the germline ends. The CDR3 contains 13 residues. CDR3 bases: TGTGCCAGCAGTTCCAGGGAGTTCACTGAAGCTTTCTTT. Amino acids: CASSSREFTEAFF.

The chain links TRBV5-1 to TRBJ1-6, with D perhaps TRBD1 (5 bases). Germline V gene lookup returns CDR1 SGHRS and CDR2 YFSETQ. Trimming took off 7 bases at V and 4 bases at J, with 15 bases between the two ends. The CDR3 totals 15 residues. The CDR3 DNA follows: TGCGCCAGCGCGACATGGGGGGAATATAATTCACCCCTCCACTTT. Translating gives CASATWGEYNSPLHF.

Worth noting for this clone: The same CDR3 also results from other DNA sequences found in this sample. The chain carries TRBV7-3 and TRBJ1-3; the D is unclear. The length of the CDR3 is 13 residues. Germline V gene data show CDR1 as SGHTA and CDR2 as FQGTGA. V lost 3 bases and J 0 bases, leaving 3 bases between the germline ends. The CDR3 DNA reads as TGTGCCAGCAGCTTGTCCTCTGGAAACACCATATATTTT. Translation gives CASSLSSGNTIYF.

This clone was recorded only once. The chain recombines TRBV5-6 with TRBJ2-3; 14 bases are a match to TRBD2. The V and J ends lost 3 bases and 5 bases, in that order; junction bases with no gene match: 11. The germline V gene has CDR1 SGHDT and CDR2 YYEEEE. This CDR3 has 18 amino acids. The DNA for the CDR3 is TGTGCCAGCAGCTCCAACCCTTATGGACTAGCGGGGGGAGATACGCAGTATTTT. Protein product: CASSSNPYGLAGGDTQYF.

The rearrangement uses TRBV30 and TRBJ1-1; D unresolved. Germline CDR1 is GTSNPN and CDR2 is SVGIG (reference sequence). V lost 6 bases to trimming and J lost 7 bases, with 12 bases between them. The CDR3 covers 11 residues. The CDR3 bases are TGTGCCTGCTCAACGGCGGGTGAAGCTTTCTTT. Encoded protein: CACSTAGEAFF.

V and J are TRBV2 and TRBJ1-2, with 8 bases lining up with TRBD1. This CDR3 region has 14 residues. Germline-derived CDR1 and CDR2 are SNHLY and FYNNEI. The V gene end was trimmed by 9 bases and the J gene end by 6 bases; junction bases not matched to a gene: 12. Here the CDR3 DNA reads TGTGCCAGACTAGGGCAGGGGGCGGTGAATGGCTACACCTTC. This sequence encodes CARLGQGAVNGYTF.

This sequence joins TRBV4-3 and TRBJ1-1; tentative D call: TRBD1 (5 bases). This CDR3 has 15 amino acids. Trimming stripped 2 bases from V and 3 bases from J, with 13 bases between. The germline V gene has CDR1 LGHNA and CDR2 YSLEER. CDR3 in DNA: TGCGCCAGCAGCCAATACAACAGGTTACACACTGAAGCTTTCTTT. The encoded protein is CASSQYNRLHTEAFF.

The V gene is TRBV14, the J gene TRBJ1-3; D unclear. Trimming left V 1 base short and J 4 bases short, with 11 bases between. This CDR3 comprises 15 residues. Per germline, CDR1 SGHDN and CDR2 FVKESK. Here the CDR3 reads CASSQVRALGNTIYF. The CDR3 region has the DNA TGTGCCAGCAGCCAAGTACGGGCCCTGGGAAACACCATATATTTT.

This clone was counted once. The chain is built from TRBV7-8 and TRBJ1-1; D not resolved. Trimming took off 5 bases at V and 1 base at J, with 11 bases between the two ends. Germline V gene data show CDR1 as SGHVS and CDR2 as FQNEAQ. This CDR3 comprises 14 residues. Written as DNA, the CDR3 is TGTGCCAGCAGCCCCTGGACGGGGAACACTGAAGCTTTCTTT. Amino acid sequence: CASSPWTGNTEAFF.

The rearrangement joins TRBV3-1 (or the pseudogene TRBV3-2) to TRBJ1-2; no definite D call. Germline V lookup: CDR1 LGHDT, CDR2 YNNKEL (reference sequence). V was trimmed by 4 bases and J by 5 bases, leaving 11 bases between them. The CDR3 is 13 residues long. CDR3 in DNA: TGTGCCAGCAGCCCCGGGAGGCGGTATGGCTACACCTTC. This translates into CASSPGRRYGYTF.

This clone has just one count. The chain employs TRBV7-6 and TRBJ1-2, with TRBD1 matching 8 bases. Losses at the gene ends were 1 base for V and 8 bases for J; bases not matched to a gene: 3. The CDR3 is 13 residues long. Germline CDR1 and CDR2: SGHVS and FNYEAQ. CDR3 amino acids: CASSLGQGTGYTF. The CDR3 DNA reads as TGTGCCAGCAGCTTAGGACAGGGGACCGGCTACACCTTC.

In this sample, this clone turned up once. This chain joins TRBV3-1 (or the pseudogene TRBV3-2) and TRBJ2-1; 7 positions agree with TRBD1. V shed 1 base and J 6 bases; nucleotides not matched to a gene: 6. CDR1 LGHDT and CDR2 YNNKEL come from the germline V gene (reference sequence). This CDR3 comprises 15 residues. CDR3 protein: CASSQGADRLNEQFF. The CDR3 DNA is TGTGCCAGCAGCCAAGGGGCGGACAGGCTCAATGAGCAGTTCTTC.

This rearrangement joins TRBV4-1 to TRBJ2-7, with D perhaps TRBD2 (5 bases). The CDR3 runs 14 residues. The germline V gene encodes CDR1 MGHRA and CDR2 YSYEKL. Trimming cost V 0 bases and J 6 bases, with 12 bases left between them. The CDR3 DNA is TGCGCCAGCAGCCAAGATAACGGGAAGGGCGAGCAGTACTTC. This gives the protein CASSQDNGKGEQYF.

The rearrangement uses TRBV9 and TRBJ1-2; a possible D gene is TRBD1 (5 bases). The CDR3 sequence is 13 residues long. Germline CDR1 is SGDLS and CDR2 is YYNGEE. V was clipped by 0 bases and J by 7 bases, with 10 bases between them. The CDR3 reads CASSVARVGGYTF. CDR3 nucleotides: TGTGCCAGCAGCGTAGCCAGGGTGGGTGGCTACACCTTC.